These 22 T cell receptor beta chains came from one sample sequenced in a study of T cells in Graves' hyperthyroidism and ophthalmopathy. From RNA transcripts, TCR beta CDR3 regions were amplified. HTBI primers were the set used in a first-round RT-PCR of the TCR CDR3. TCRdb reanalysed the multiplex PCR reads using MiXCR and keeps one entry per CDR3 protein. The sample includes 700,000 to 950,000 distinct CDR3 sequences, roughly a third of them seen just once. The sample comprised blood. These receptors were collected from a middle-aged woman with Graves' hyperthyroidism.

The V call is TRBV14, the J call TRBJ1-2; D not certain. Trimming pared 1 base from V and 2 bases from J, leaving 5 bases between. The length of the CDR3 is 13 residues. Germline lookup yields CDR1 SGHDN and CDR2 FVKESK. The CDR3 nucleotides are TGTGCCAGCAGCCAAGTAGCAAACTATGGCTACACCTTC. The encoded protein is CASSQVANYGYTF. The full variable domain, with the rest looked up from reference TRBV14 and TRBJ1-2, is EAGVTQFPSHSVIEKGQTVTLRCDPISGHDNLYWYRRVMGKEIKFLLHFVKESKQDESGMPNNRFLAERTGGTYSTLKVQPAELEDSGVYFCASSQVANYGYTFGSGTRLTVV.

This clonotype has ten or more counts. The CDR3 reads CASSFRDLPSYEQYF. The CDR3 DNA sequence: TGTGCCAGCAGCTTCCGGGACCTTCCCTCCTACGAGCAGTACTTC. The chain joins TRBV7-8 to TRBJ2-7; the D gene could be TRBD1 or TRBD2 (5 bases each). The CDR3 has 15 amino acids. CDR1 and CDR2 from the germline V gene are SGHVS and FQNEAQ. Trimming removed 3 bases at V and 0 bases at J, with 12 bases between.

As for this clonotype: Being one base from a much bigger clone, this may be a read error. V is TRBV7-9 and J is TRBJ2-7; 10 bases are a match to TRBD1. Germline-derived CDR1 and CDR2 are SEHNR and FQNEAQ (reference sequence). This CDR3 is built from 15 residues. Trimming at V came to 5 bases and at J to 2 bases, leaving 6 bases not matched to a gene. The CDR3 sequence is CASSPGTGDPYEQYF. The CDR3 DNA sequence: TGTGCCAGCAGCCCAGGGACAGGGGACCCCTACGAGCAGTACTTC.

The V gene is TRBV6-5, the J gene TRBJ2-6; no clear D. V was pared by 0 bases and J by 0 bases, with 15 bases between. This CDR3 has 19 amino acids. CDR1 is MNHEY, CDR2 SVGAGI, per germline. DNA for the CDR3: TGTGCCAGCAGTTACTCGACGTGGACGGGTATCTCTGGGGCCAACGTCCTGACTTTC. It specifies CASSYSTWTGISGANVLTF.

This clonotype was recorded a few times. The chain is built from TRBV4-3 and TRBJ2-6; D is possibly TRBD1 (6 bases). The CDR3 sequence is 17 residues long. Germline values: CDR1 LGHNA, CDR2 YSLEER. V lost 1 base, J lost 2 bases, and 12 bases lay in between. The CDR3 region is CASSQGGTTTGANVLTF. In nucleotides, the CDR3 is TGCGCCAGCAGCCAAGGGGGGACAACCACTGGGGCCAACGTCCTGACTTTC.

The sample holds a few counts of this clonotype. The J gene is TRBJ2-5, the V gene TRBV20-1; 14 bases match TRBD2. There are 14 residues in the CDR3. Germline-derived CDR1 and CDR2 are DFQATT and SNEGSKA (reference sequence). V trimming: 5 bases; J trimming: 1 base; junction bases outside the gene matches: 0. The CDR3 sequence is CSAGTSGGQETQYF. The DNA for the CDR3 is TGCAGTGCTGGGACTAGCGGGGGCCAAGAGACCCAGTACTTC.

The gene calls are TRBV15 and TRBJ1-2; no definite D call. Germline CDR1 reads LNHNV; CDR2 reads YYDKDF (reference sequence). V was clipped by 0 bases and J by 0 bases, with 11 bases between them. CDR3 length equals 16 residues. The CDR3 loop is CATSRDLRVPNYGYTF. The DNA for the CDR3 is TGTGCCACCAGCAGAGACCTGAGGGTTCCTAACTATGGCTACACCTTC.

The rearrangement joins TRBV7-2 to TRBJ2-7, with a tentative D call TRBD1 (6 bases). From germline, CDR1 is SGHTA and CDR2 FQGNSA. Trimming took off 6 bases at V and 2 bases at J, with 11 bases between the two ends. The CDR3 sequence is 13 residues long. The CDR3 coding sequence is TGTGCCAGCAGGGGGACACGTACCTACGAGCAGTACTTC. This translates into CASRGTRTYEQYF.

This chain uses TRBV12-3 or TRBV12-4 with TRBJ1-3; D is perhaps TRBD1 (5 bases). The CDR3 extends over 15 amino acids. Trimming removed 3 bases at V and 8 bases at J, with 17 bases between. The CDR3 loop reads CASSFSEGVWDTIYF. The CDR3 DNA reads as TGTGCCAGCAGTTTTTCCGAAGGGGTGTGGGACACCATATATTTT.

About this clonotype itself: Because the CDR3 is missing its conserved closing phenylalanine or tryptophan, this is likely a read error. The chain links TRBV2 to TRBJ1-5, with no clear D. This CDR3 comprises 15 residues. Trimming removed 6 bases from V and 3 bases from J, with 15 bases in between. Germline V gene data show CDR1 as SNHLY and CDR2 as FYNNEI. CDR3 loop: CASSFLRAPNQPQHL. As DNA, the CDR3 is TGTGCCAGCAGCTTCTTAAGGGCTCCCAATCAGCCCCAGCATCTT.

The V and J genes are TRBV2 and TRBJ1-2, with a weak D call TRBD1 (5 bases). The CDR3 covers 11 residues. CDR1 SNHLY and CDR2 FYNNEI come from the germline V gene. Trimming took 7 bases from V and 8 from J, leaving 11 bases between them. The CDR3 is CASIRVGGYTF. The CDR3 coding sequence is TGTGCCAGCATCAGGGTTGGGGGCTACACCTTC.

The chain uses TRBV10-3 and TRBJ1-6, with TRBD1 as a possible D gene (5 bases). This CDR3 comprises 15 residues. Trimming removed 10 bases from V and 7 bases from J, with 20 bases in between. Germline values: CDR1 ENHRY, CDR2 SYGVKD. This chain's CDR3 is CASSPGQGVNSPLHF. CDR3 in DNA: TGTGCCAGCTCACCAGGGCAAGGGGTAAATTCACCCCTCCACTTT.

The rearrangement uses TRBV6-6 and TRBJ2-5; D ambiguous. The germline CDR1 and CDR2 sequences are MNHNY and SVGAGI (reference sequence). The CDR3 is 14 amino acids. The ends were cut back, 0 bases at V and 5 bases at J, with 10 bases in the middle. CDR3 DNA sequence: TGTGCCAGCAGTTACTCGACGTCGGATGAGACCCAGTACTTC. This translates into CASSYSTSDETQYF.

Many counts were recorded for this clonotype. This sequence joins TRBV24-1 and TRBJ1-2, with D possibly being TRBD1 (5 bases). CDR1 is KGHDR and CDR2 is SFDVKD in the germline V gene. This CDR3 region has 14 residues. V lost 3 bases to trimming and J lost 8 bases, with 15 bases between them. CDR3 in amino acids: CATSDGTEVEGYTF. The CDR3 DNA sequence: TGTGCCACCAGTGATGGGACGGAAGTCGAGGGCTACACCTTC.

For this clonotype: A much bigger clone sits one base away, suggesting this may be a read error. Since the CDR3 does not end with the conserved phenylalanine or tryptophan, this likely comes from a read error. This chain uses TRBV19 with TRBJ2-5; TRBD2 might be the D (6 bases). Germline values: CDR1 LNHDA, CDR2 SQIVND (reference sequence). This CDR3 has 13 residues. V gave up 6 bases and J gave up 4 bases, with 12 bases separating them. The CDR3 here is CASRVQGGETQYL. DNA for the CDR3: TGTGCCAGTAGAGTCCAGGGAGGAGAGACCCAGTACCTC.

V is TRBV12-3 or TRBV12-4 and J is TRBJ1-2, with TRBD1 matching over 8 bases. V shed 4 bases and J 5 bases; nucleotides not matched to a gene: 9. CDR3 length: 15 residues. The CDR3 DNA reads TGTGCCAGCAGTTCACCAATGACAGGGGAATATGGCTACACCTTC. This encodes CASSSPMTGEYGYTF.

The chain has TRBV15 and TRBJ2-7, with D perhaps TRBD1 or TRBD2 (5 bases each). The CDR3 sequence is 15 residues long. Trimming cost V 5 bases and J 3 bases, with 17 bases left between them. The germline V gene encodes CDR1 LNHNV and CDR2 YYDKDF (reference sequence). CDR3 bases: TGTGCCACCAGCTCCGGGACCTCAACACGCTACGAGCAGTACTTC. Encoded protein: CATSSGTSTRYEQYF.

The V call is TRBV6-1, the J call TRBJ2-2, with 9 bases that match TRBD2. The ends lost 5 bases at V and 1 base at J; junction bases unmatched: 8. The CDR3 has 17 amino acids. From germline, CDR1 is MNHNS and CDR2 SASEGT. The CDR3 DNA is TGTGCCAGCAGTTTGGGCCTAGCGGGATGGAACACCGGGGAGCTGTTTTTT. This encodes CASSLGLAGWNTGELFF.

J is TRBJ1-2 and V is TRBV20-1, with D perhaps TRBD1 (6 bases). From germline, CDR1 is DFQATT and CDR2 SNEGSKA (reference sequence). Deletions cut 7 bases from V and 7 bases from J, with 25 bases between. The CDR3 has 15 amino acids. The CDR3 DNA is TGCAGTGTGGGGGCTTTTGCAGGGAGAGGGAGTGGCTACACCTTC. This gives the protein CSVGAFAGRGSGYTF.

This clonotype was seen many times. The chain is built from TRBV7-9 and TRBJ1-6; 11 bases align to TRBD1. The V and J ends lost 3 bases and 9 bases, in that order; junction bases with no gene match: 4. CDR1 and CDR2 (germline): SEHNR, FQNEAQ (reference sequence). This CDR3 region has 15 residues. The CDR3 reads CASSFGQGASSPLHF. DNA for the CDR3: TGTGCCAGCAGCTTTGGACAGGGGGCAAGTTCACCCCTCCACTTT.

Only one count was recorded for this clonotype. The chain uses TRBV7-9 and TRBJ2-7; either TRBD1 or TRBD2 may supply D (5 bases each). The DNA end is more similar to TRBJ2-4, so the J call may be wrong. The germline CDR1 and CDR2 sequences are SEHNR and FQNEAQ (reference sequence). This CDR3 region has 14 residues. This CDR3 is CASSPGTSADIQYF. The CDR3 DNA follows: TGTGCCAGCAGTCCTGGGACGTCCGCGGACATTCAGTACTTC.

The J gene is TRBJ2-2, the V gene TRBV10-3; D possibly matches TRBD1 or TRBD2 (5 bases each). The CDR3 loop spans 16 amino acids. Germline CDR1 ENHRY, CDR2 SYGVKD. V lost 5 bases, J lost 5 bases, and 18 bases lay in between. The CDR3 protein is CAISPRGTHLTGELFF. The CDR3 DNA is TGTGCCATCAGTCCCCGAGGGACCCATCTTACCGGGGAGCTGTTTTTT.